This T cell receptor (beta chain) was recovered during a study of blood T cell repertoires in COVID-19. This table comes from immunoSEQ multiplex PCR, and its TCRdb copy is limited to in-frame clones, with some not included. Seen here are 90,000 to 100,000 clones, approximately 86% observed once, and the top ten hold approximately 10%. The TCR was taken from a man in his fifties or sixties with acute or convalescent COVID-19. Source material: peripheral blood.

CDR3 nucleotides: TGTGCCAGCAGCGGAGGGCAGGCCCCAACCTACGAGCAGTACTTC. Amino acids: CASSGGQAPTYEQYF. The genes are TRBV6-5 and TRBJ2-7, with D possibly matching TRBD2 (6 bases). CDR1 MNHEY and CDR2 SVGAGI come from the germline V gene. This CDR3 comprises 15 residues. V lost 6 bases to trimming and J lost 2 bases, with 17 bases between them.